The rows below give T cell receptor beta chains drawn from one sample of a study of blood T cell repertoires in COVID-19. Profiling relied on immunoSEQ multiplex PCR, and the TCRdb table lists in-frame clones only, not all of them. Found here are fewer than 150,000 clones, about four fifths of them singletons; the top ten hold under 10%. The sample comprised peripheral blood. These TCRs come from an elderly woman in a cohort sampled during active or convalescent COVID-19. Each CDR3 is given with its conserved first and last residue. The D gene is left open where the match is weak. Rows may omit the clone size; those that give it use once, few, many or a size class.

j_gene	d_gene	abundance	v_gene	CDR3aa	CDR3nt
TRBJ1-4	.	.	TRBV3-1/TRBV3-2	CASSQVGSTNEKLFF	TGTGCCAGCAGCCAAGTCGGGTCAACTAATGAAAAACTGTTTTTT
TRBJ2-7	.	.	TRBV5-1	CASSLSARADYEQYF	TGCGCCAGCAGCTTGAGCGCCCGAGCGGACTACGAGCAGTACTTC
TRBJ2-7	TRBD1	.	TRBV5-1	CASSPFGQGYEQYF	TGCGCCAGCAGCCCGTTTGGACAGGGGTACGAGCAGTACTTC
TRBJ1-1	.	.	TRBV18	CASSPRHGGSDEAFF	TGTGCCAGCTCACCACGGCACGGCGGGAGTGATGAAGCTTTCTTT
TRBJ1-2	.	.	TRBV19	CASRTSGGNNYGYTF	TGTGCCAGTAGAACCTCCGGGGGAAATAACTATGGCTACACCTTC
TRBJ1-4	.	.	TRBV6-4	CASSSGPNEKLFF	TGTGCCAGCAGTTCAGGGCCTAATGAAAAACTGTTTTTT
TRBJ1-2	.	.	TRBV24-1	CATSDTTANYGYTF	TGTGCCACCAGTGACACGACAGCTAACTATGGCTACACCTTC
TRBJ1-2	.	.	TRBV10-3	CAISETGNYGYTF	TGTGCCATCAGTGAGACAGGGAACTATGGCTACACCTTC
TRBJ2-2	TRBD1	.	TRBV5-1	CASSTGQGYTGELFF	TGCGCCAGCAGCACGGGACAGGGGTACACCGGGGAGCTGTTTTTT
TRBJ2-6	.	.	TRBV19	CASRATGLSGANVLTF	TGTGCCAGTAGGGCGACAGGTCTCTCTGGGGCCAACGTCCTGACTTTC
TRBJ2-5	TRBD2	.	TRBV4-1	CASSQDQGSGGLETQYF	TGCGCCAGCAGCCAAGATCAAGGTAGCGGGGGTTTAGAGACCCAGTACTTC
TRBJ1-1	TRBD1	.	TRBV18	CASSPLDQGAGTEAFF	TGTGCCAGCTCACCACTCGATCAGGGGGCTGGGACTGAAGCTTTCTTT
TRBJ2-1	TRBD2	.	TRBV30	CAWSTQRGGLEFF	TGTGCCTGGAGTACCCAGCGGGGGGGCCTTGAGTTCTTC
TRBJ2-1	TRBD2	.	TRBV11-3	CASSKGLASSYNEQFF	TGTGCCAGCAGCAAGGGACTAGCGAGCTCCTACAATGAGCAGTTCTTC
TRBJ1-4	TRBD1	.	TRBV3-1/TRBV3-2	CASSPTGAGEKLFF	TGTGCCAGCAGCCCTACAGGGGCGGGTGAAAAACTGTTTTTT
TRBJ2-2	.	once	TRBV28	CASSLSGQNTGELFF	TGTGCCAGCAGTTTATCAGGGCAGAACACCGGGGAGCTGTTTTTT
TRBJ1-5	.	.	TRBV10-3	CAISGQDNQPQHF	TGTGCCATCAGTGGACAGGACAATCAGCCCCAGCATTTT
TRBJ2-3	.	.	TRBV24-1	CATSFSRDTSTDTQYF	TGTGCCACCAGTTTCTCCAGGGACACAAGCACAGATACGCAGTATTTT
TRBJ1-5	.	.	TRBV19	CASNPGIGNQPQHF	TGTGCCAGTAACCCAGGGATTGGCAATCAGCCCCAGCATTTT
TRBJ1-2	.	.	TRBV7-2	CASSLDPLYGYTF	TGTGCCAGCAGCTTAGATCCTTTATATGGCTACACCTTC
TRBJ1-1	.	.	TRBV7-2	CASSLVGPRRNTEAFF	TGTGCCAGCAGCCTCGTGGGTCCGAGGAGGAACACTGAAGCTTTCTTT
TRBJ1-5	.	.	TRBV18	CASSAERERHQPQHF	TGTGCCAGCTCGGCTGAACGGGAAAGGCATCAGCCCCAGCATTTT
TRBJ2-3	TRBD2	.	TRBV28	CASSRGLVSDTQYF	TGTGCCAGCAGCCGGGGACTAGTCTCAGATACGCAGTATTTT
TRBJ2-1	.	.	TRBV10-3	CAIQKTQDSRNSEQFF	TGTGCCATCCAAAAAACCCAGGACAGCAGGAATTCTGAGCAGTTCTTC
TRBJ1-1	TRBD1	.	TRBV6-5	CASSHQLTGHAFF	TGTGCCAGCAGTCACCAGCTGACAGGGCATGCTTTCTTT
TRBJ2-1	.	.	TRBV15	CATGNGARFPYNEQFF	TGTGCCACCGGAAATGGAGCACGTTTCCCCTACAATGAGCAGTTCTTC
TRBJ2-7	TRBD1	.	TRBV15	CATSRLGQGRLYEQYF	TGTGCCACCAGCAGACTAGGACAGGGGAGGCTCTACGAGCAGTACTTC
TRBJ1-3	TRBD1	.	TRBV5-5	CASRWTGTGNTIYF	TGTGCCAGCAGATGGACAGGGACTGGAAACACCATATATTTT
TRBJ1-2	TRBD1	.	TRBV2	CASSEGTGGAEGYTF	TGTGCCAGCAGTGAGGGTACAGGGGGCGCGGAAGGCTACACCTTC
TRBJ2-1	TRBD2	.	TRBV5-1	CASSLAWRLAPYNEQFF	TGCGCCAGCAGCTTGGCCTGGAGACTAGCACCCTACAATGAGCAGTTCTTC
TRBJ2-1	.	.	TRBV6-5	CASSRGAGSYNEQFF	TGTGCCAGCAGTCGCGGGGCCGGCTCCTACAATGAGCAGTTCTTC
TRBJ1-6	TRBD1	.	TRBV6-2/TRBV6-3	CASSRDRGRPPLHF	TGTGCCAGCAGTCGCGACAGGGGGCGGCCACCCCTCCACTTT
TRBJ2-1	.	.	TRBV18	CASSSLEEQFF	TGTGCCAGCTCCTCACTAGAAGAGCAGTTCTTC
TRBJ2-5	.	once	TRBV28	CASSEQRPQETQYF	TGTGCCAGCAGTGAACAGCGGCCCCAAGAGACCCAGTACTTC
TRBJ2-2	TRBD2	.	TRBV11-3	CASSVRSLAGNTGELFF	TGTGCCAGCAGCGTAAGATCCCTAGCGGGGAACACCGGGGAGCTGTTTTTT
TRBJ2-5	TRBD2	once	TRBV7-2	CASSFGRAAGGSETQYF	TGTGCCAGCAGCTTTGGCCGGGCAGCGGGGGGGTCAGAGACCCAGTACTTC
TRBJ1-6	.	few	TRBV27	CASSLSGRVGSPLHF	TGTGCCAGCAGTTTATCGGGGAGGGTCGGATCACCCCTCCACTTT
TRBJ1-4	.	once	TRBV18	CASSLTVGPNEKLFF	TGTGCCAGCTCGTTGACAGTTGGGCCTAATGAAAAACTGTTTTTT
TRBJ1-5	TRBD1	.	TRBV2	CASSEQGAGKQPQHF	TGTGCCAGCAGTGAACAGGGGGCAGGTAAACAGCCCCAGCATTTT
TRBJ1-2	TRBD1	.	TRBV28	CASSTGGWGYTF	TGTGCCAGCAGTACAGGGGGCTGGGGCTACACCTTC
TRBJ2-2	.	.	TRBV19	CASTLSGLNTGELFF	TGTGCCAGTACGCTTAGCGGCCTGAACACCGGGGAGCTGTTTTTT
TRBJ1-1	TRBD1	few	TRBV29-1	CSTQGVGNTEAFF	TGCAGCACCCAGGGGGTCGGGAACACTGAAGCTTTCTTT
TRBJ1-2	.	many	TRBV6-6	CASTARKGVVYGYTF	TGTGCCAGCACCGCCCGGAAGGGGGTGGTCTATGGCTACACCTTC
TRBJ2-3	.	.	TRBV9	CASSGQVGTDTQYF	TGTGCCAGCAGCGGACAGGTTGGCACAGATACGCAGTATTTT
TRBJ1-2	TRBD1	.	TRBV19	CASRRDRRDGYTF	TGTGCCAGTAGGAGGGACAGGAGGGATGGCTACACCTTC
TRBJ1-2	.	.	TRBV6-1	CASSEFYRAPYGYTF	TGTGCCAGCAGTGAATTCTACAGGGCTCCCTATGGCTACACCTTC
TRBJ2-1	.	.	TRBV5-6	CASSFLRTRGANEQFF	TGTGCCAGCAGCTTCCTCCGGACTAGGGGGGCCAATGAGCAGTTCTTC
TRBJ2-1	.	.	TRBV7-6	CASSRLGAGPLDNEQFF	TGTGCCAGCAGCCGGTTAGGGGCAGGGCCTTTGGACAATGAGCAGTTCTTC
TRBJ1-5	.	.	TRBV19	CASSMEGSNQPQHF	TGTGCCAGTAGTATGGAGGGTAGCAATCAGCCCCAGCATTTT
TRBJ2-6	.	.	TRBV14	CASSQDASQSGANVLTF	TGTGCCAGCAGCCAAGATGCGAGCCAATCTGGGGCCAACGTCCTGACTTTC
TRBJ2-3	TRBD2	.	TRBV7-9	CASSSLAGGPNTQYF	TGTGCCAGCAGCTCCCTGGCGGGGGGGCCGAATACGCAGTATTTT
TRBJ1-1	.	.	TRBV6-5	CASSYDTGRDAFF	TGTGCCAGCAGTTACGATACCGGGAGGGATGCTTTCTTT
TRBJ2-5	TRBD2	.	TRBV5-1	CASSLDTSGGIQETQYF	TGCGCCAGCAGCTTGGACACTAGCGGGGGGATCCAAGAGACCCAGTACTTC
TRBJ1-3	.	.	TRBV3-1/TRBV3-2	CASSQSVRNTIYF	TGTGCCAGCAGCCAATCTGTCCGAAACACCATATATTTT